This record looks at one TCR beta chain sequence and its context. This entry comes from a study of blood T cell repertoires in COVID-19. Measured with immunoSEQ multiplex PCR; TCRdb has only the in-frame clones, and not every one. The sample holds 250,000 to 350,000 clones, roughly 90% seen once. CDR3 length: 12 amino acids. V was shortened by 7 bases and J by 4 bases, with 9 bases between the two germline ends. This chain connects TRBV12-3 or TRBV12-4 to TRBJ2-3, with D unclear. Material for sequencing was PBMCs or T cells enriched from blood (not recorded which). The sequence came from a woman aged 18 to 35 with acute COVID-19. The CDR3 spells CASNRRADTQYF. CDR3 sequence (DNA): TGTGCCAGCAACCGACGGGCAGATACGCAGTATTTT.